This TCR beta chain appears in the sequencing data of a study of blood T cells in healthy people across ages. Overall study context: Through template switching, about one barcoded beta molecule was captured per two T cells, as measured in model experiments. Study observations and caveats: Age showed a roughly linear inverse relationship with TCR beta diversity per million T cells. Long-lived donors carried more naive CD4+ cells and greater diversity than aged donors.

Using a J-beta primer mix together with a sample-barcoded 5' primer, a second PCR was run for about 6 to 12 cycles. TCRdb reprocessed the 5' RACE reads with MiXCR, giving one entry per CDR3 protein. In the table there are about 1.1 million distinct CDR3 sequences, 35% to 40% of which are singletons. The table lists this clonotype with a few counts. The antigen is undetermined. This CDR3 is 18 amino acids long. Per germline, CDR1 LGHDT and CDR2 YNNKEL (reference sequence). The sample was blood. The V call is TRBV3-1, the J call TRBJ2-7; 11 positions match TRBD2. The closer fit of TRBJ2-5 to the DNA end suggests the J call may be wrong. The sequence was collected from a man younger than 30 in good health. CDR3 bases: TGTGCCAGCAGCCAAGTTTGGGCTAGCGGGGGGAAAGTAGAGACCCAGTACTTC. Encoded protein: CASSQVWASGGKVETQYF.